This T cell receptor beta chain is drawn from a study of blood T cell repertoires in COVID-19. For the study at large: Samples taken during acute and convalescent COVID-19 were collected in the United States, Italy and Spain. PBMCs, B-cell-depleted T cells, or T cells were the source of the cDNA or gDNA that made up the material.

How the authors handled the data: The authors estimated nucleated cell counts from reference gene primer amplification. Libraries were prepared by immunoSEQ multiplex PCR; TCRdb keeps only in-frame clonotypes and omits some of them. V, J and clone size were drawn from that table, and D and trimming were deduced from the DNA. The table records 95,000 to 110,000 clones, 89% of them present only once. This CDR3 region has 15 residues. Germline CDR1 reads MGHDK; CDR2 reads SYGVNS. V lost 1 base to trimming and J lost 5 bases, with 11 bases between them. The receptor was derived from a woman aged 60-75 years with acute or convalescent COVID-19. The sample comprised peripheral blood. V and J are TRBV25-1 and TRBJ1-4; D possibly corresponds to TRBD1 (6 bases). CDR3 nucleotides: TGTGCCAGCAGTGAATTAATGGGGGCGAATGAAAAACTGTTTTTT. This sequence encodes CASSELMGANEKLFF.